The entry below describes one T cell receptor beta chain. This specimen comes from a study of blood T cell repertoires in COVID-19. About the study: The United States, Italy and Spain were the sources of the acute and convalescent COVID-19 samples. The cDNA or gDNA used as material had been derived from T cells, B-cell-depleted T cells, or PBMCs.

Losses at the gene ends were 1 base for V and 6 bases for J; bases not matched to a gene: 6. Germline CDR1 SGHTA, CDR2 FQGNSA. The CDR3 totals 15 residues. Methods used by the authors: Estimation of nucleated cell counts was performed using reference gene primer amplification. The assay was immunoSEQ multiplex PCR, and TCRdb's table has in-frame clones only and misses some. That table gives V, J and clone size, and the DNA gave D and trimming. The data contain roughly 56,000 clones, 65% to 90% of them singletons. The clonotype comes from a human donor in a cohort sampled during active COVID-19. Sample: peripheral blood. This sequence joins TRBV7-2 and TRBJ2-7; 10 bases are a match to TRBD2. This CDR3 reads CASSLEAGGLREQYF. DNA of the CDR3: TGTGCCAGCAGCTTAGAAGCGGGAGGGCTTCGCGAGCAGTACTTC. Full variable domain (missing parts from reference TRBV7-2 and TRBJ2-7): GAGVSQSPSNKVTEKGKDVELRCDPISGHTALYWYRQSLGQGLEFLIYFQGNSAPDKSGLPSDRFSAERTGGSVSTLTIQRTQQEDSAVYLCASSLEAGGLREQYFGPGTRLTVT.